The 28 T cell receptor beta chains reported below all come from one sample, sequenced in a study of CD8 T cells in ankylosing spondylitis. Study-wide points: Within ankylosing spondylitis blood, a TCR beta motif made up of under 10 highly homologous variants appeared to be characteristic.

These TCRs' antigens remain unknown. TCRdb used MiXCR to reprocess the 5' RACE reads, holding one entry per CDR3 protein. This sample carries fewer than 400,000 distinct CDR3 sequences, 20% to 25% of them seen once, and the ten largest clones take approximately 15%. Sequenced sample: blood, either unsorted or a sorted T cell fraction (not recorded which). The source is a male donor with ankylosing spondylitis.

This rearrangement joins TRBV19 to TRBJ1-5, with 8 bases aligning to TRBD1. The CDR3 spans 16 residues. CDR1 and CDR2 from the germline V gene are LNHDA and SQIVND (reference sequence). With V trimmed by 2 bases and J by 6 bases, 9 bases remained unmatched. The CDR3 coding sequence is TGTGCCAGTAGTATAATGGGGCAGGGGGCCCGTCAGCCCCAGCATTTT. Protein product: CASSIMGQGARQPQHF.

This clonotype was counted ten times or more. V and J are TRBV29-1 and TRBJ2-5; 7 bases fit TRBD1. The CDR3 consists of 14 residues. Per germline, CDR1 SQVTM and CDR2 ANQGSEA. Losses at the gene ends were 5 bases for V and 0 bases for J; bases not matched to a gene: 6. In DNA form, the CDR3 reads TGCAGCGTTTATCGAGGGACAGACCAAGAGACCCAGTACTTC. As protein: CSVYRGTDQETQYF. Full variable domain (missing parts from reference TRBV29-1 and TRBJ2-5): SAVISQKPSRDICQRGTSLTIQCQVDSQVTMMFWYRQQPGQSLTLIATANQGSEATYESGFVIDKFPISRPNLTFSTLTVSNMSPEDSSIYLCSVYRGTDQETQYFGPGTRLLVL.

This clonotype showed up just a few times. This chain joins TRBV29-1 and TRBJ2-1; unclear D gene. CDR1 is SQVTM, CDR2 ANQGSEA, per germline. This CDR3 has 14 residues. V was trimmed by 4 bases and J by 6 bases, leaving 16 bases between them. Here the CDR3 DNA reads TGCAGCGTTGTGCCCTCCGGGTTGACCAATGAGCAGTTCTTC. It is translated as CSVVPSGLTNEQFF.

This clonotype was observed a few times. The chain combines TRBV11-2 with TRBJ2-3; D not certain. V lost 2 bases and J lost 7, with 25 bases in between. Germline-derived CDR1 and CDR2 are SGHAT and FQNNGV. The CDR3 runs to 18 residues. The CDR3 DNA sequence: TGTGCCAGCAGCTTACTAACCTGGGCAGGCAAGCAACTGTATACGCAGTATTTT. It is translated as CASSLLTWAGKQLYTQYF. The full variable domain, in which reference TRBV11-2 and TRBJ2-3 provide the parts outside the CDR3, is EAGVAQSPRYKIIEKRQSVAFWCNPISGHATLYWYQQILGQGPKLLIQFQNNGVVDDSQLPKDRFSAERLKGVDSTLKIQPAKLEDSAVYLCASSLLTWAGKQLYTQYFGPGTRLTVL.

This sequence joins TRBV10-2 and TRBJ2-7; 9 bases match TRBD2. Germline V gene lookup returns CDR1 WSHSY and CDR2 SAAADI. The CDR3 is 13 amino acids. V was pared by 10 bases and J by 4 bases, with 8 bases of the junction left unmatched. The CDR3 sequence: CATASGRSYEQYF. CDR3 DNA sequence: TGCGCCACCGCAAGCGGGAGGAGTTACGAGCAGTACTTC.

The J gene is TRBJ2-1, the V gene TRBV20-1; TRBD2 is a possible D gene (6 bases). The CDR3 length is 14 residues. Per germline, CDR1 DFQATT and CDR2 SNEGSKA (reference sequence). Deletions cut 3 bases from V and 3 bases from J, with 12 bases between. The CDR3 nucleotides read TGCAGTGCTAGTGATGCGGGGCGCTACAATGAGCAGTTCTTC. Translating it yields CSASDAGRYNEQFF.

V is TRBV18 and J is TRBJ2-3, with D perhaps TRBD1 or TRBD2 (5 bases each). The ends were cut back, 4 bases at V and 4 bases at J, with 15 bases in the middle. Germline CDR1 is KGHSH and CDR2 is LQKENI. This CDR3 has 15 residues. The CDR3, as DNA: TGTGCCAGCTCACGTTTGACGGGGCGAGCAGATACGCAGTATTTT. This encodes CASSRLTGRADTQYF.

The genes are TRBV7-2 and TRBJ2-1; the D is unclear. Germline-derived CDR1 and CDR2 are SGHTA and FQGNSA. Trimming cost V 1 base and J 4 bases, with 11 bases left between them. CDR3 size: 15 residues. The DNA of the CDR3 is TGTGCCAGCAGCTTAGTGGGTGGCCAATACAATGAGCAGTTCTTC. Protein product: CASSLVGGQYNEQFF.

This clonotype was seen a few times. The J gene is TRBJ2-5, the V gene TRBV20-1; D is uncertain. The V gene's germline CDR1 is DFQATT and CDR2 SNEGSKA (reference sequence). The CDR3 runs to 12 residues. The germline V and J ends were trimmed by 3 bases and 5 bases, with 10 bases remaining between them. CDR3 coding DNA: TGCAGTGCTAGTGGACGCCTGGAGACCCAGTACTTC. It is translated as CSASGRLETQYF.

This clonotype has more than one count but fewer than ten. The genes are TRBV7-3 and TRBJ2-3; no definite D call. The CDR3 length is 14 residues. Germline assignment: CDR1 SGHTA and CDR2 FQGTGA. Trimming left V 1 base short and J 6 bases short, with 11 bases between. The CDR3 DNA reads TGTGCCAGCAGCTTAAGTCGGCTGCCTGATACGCAGTATTTT. It specifies CASSLSRLPDTQYF.

The chain carries TRBV5-5 and TRBJ1-5; D is ambiguous. Trimming pared 4 bases from V and 3 bases from J, leaving 11 bases between. This CDR3 contains 14 residues. From germline, CDR1 is SGHKS and CDR2 YYEKEE (reference sequence). The CDR3 DNA reads as TGTGCCAGCAGCCCTGACACTACCAATCAGCCCCAGCATTTT. Protein sequence: CASSPDTTNQPQHF.

This clonotype was picked up many times. The rearrangement links TRBV29-1 to TRBJ2-2; 13 positions match TRBD2. The CDR3 loop spans 15 amino acids. The J segment lost 6 bases and the V segment lost 3 bases, leaving 4 bases of the junction unmatched. Germline V gene sequence: CDR1 SQVTM, CDR2 ANQGSEA. The CDR3, as DNA: TGCAGCGTTGATTGGACTAGCGGGAGCTCCGGGGAGCTGTTTTTT. Encoded protein: CSVDWTSGSSGELFF.

The sample holds a few counts of this clonotype. This chain uses TRBV4-1 with TRBJ2-2, with D perhaps TRBD1 or TRBD2 (6 bases each). Between the trimmed V and J ends, which lost 2 bases and 3 bases, there was a span of 13 bases. The CDR3 totals 16 residues. Germline V CDR1 and CDR2: MGHRA, YSYEKL. The CDR3 protein is CASSQRGAGYTGELFF. Written as DNA, the CDR3 is TGCGCCAGCAGCCAAAGGGGGGCGGGGTACACCGGGGAGCTGTTTTTT.

This clonotype was counted ten times or more. One end of the junction does not line up with germline, which may come from a read error. The rearrangement uses TRBV5-1 and TRBJ1-2; the D is unclear. The CDR3 extends over 12 amino acids. Germline V gene sequence: CDR1 SGHRS, CDR2 YFSETQ. The CDR3 region is CASSLEGRTSRF. CDR3 bases: TGCGCCAGCAGCTTGGAGGGCAGGACGTCTCGCTTC.

This clonotype was observed a few times. CDR3 protein: CASSDRFSSYEQYF. The CDR3 DNA reads TGTGCCAGCAGCGACCGTTTTTCCTCCTACGAGCAGTACTTC. This chain links TRBV11-1 with TRBJ2-7; D unresolved. Trimming took off 5 bases at V and 0 bases at J, with 11 bases between the two ends. The V gene's germline CDR1 is SGHAT and CDR2 FQDESV (reference sequence). The CDR3 is 14 amino acids. Full variable domain (missing parts from reference TRBV11-1 and TRBJ2-7): EAEVAQSPRYKITEKSQAVAFWCDPISGHATLYWYRQILGQGPELLVQFQDESVVDDSQLPKDRFSAERLKGVDSTLKIQPAELGDSAMYLCASSDRFSSYEQYFGPGTRLTVT.

The chain combines TRBV3-1 with TRBJ1-2, with a weak D call TRBD1 (6 bases). The CDR3 is made up of 16 amino acids. Per germline, CDR1 LGHDT and CDR2 YNNKEL (reference sequence). Between the trimmed V and J ends, which lost 0 bases and 4 bases, there was a span of 15 bases. The CDR3, as DNA: TGTGCCAGCAGCCAAGATGGGGGCAGGGGAATCTATGGCTACACCTTC. Amino acids: CASSQDGGRGIYGYTF. Full variable domain (rest looked up from reference TRBV3-1 and TRBJ1-2): DTAVSQTPKYLVTQMGNDKSIKCEQNLGHDTMYWYKQDSKKFLKIMFSYNNKELIINETVPNRFSPKSPDKAHLNLHINSLELGDSAVYFCASSQDGGRGIYGYTFGSGTRLTVV.

This clonotype was recorded a few times. The CDR3 nucleotides are TGTGCCAGCAGCCGTAAAGGACCTAGCACAGATACGCAGTATTTT. Protein sequence: CASSRKGPSTDTQYF. The gene calls are TRBV3-1 and TRBJ2-3; D is ambiguous. Germline CDR1 and CDR2: LGHDT and YNNKEL (reference sequence). The ends were cut back, 4 bases at V and 0 bases at J, with 11 bases in the middle. This CDR3 region has 15 residues.

J is TRBJ2-3 and V is TRBV7-3; D is unclear. There are 14 residues in the CDR3. The germline CDR1 and CDR2 sequences are SGHTA and FQGTGA. Deletions cut 6 bases from V and 0 bases from J, with 10 bases between. The CDR3 nucleotides are TGTGCCAGCAGATCAAGTGGGAGCACAGATACGCAGTATTTT. This translates into CASRSSGSTDTQYF.

This sequence joins TRBV19 and TRBJ2-1; D is unclear. Germline CDR1 LNHDA, CDR2 SQIVND (reference sequence). CDR3 size: 14 residues. V dropped 4 bases and J dropped 4 bases, with 11 bases sitting between them. The CDR3 reads CASSTVGGYNEQFF. The CDR3, as DNA: TGTGCCAGTAGTACGGTGGGCGGTTACAATGAGCAGTTCTTC.

The CDR3 DNA reads TGTGCCAGCAGTTTAAGGCAGGGGCGGCACGAGCAGTACTTC. Its translation: CASSLRQGRHEQYF. This chain uses TRBV12-3 or TRBV12-4 with TRBJ2-7; perhaps TRBD1 as D (6 bases). Trimming took off 2 bases at V and 5 bases at J, with 13 bases between the two ends. The CDR3 runs 14 residues.

This clonotype was seen only a few times. The chain has TRBV2 and TRBJ2-1, with D maybe TRBD2 (6 bases). The CDR3 loop spans 13 amino acids. In germline, CDR1 is SNHLY, CDR2 FYNNEI. V was cut by 8 bases and J by 2 bases, with 10 bases left in between. CDR3 in amino acids: CASLGTPYNEQFF. The CDR3 region has the DNA TGTGCCAGCCTCGGGACTCCCTACAATGAGCAGTTCTTC.

This clonotype occurred a few times. The chain joins TRBV5-4 to TRBJ2-2; D might be TRBD1 (5 bases). Germline CDR1 SGHNT, CDR2 YYREEE (reference sequence). Trimming shortened V by 0 bases and J by 7 bases, and 13 bases separated the two germline ends. This CDR3 contains 15 residues. The CDR3 DNA reads as TGTGCCAGCAGCTTGGCCGGCAGGGCGGTCGGGGAGCTGTTTTTT. This translates into CASSLAGRAVGELFF.

The chain links TRBV28 to TRBJ2-6; either TRBD1 or TRBD2 may supply D (7 bases each). The germline V and J ends were trimmed by 4 bases and 4 bases, with 20 bases remaining between them. Per the germline V gene, CDR1 is MDHEN and CDR2 is SYDVKM. The length of the CDR3 is 18 residues. The CDR3 loop is CASSSAGGAGIGANVLTF. DNA of the CDR3: TGTGCCAGCAGTTCCGCAGGGGGGGCTGGAATCGGGGCCAACGTCCTGACTTTC.

This chain uses TRBV24-1 with TRBJ2-5, with 9 bases that match TRBD1. The length of the CDR3 is 15 residues. The J segment lost 5 bases and the V segment lost 4 bases, leaving 7 bases of the junction unmatched. The germline V gene has CDR1 KGHDR and CDR2 SFDVKD. The CDR3 reads CATSDRTGVIETQYF. The DNA for the CDR3 is TGTGCCACCAGTGACCGGACAGGGGTGATCGAGACCCAGTACTTC.

The chain couples TRBV5-7 to TRBJ1-5; the D is unclear. TRBV5-7 is an ORF; its function is uncertain. The CDR3 loop spans 13 amino acids. With 4 bases removed from V and 5 bases from J, the gap between germline ends came to 10 bases. The CDR3 protein is CASSPKVYQPQHF. As DNA, the CDR3 is TGTGCCAGCAGCCCCAAAGTGTATCAGCCCCAGCATTTT.

The chain couples TRBV28 to TRBJ2-1; the match to TRBD1 covers 8 bases. Germline assignment: CDR1 MDHEN and CDR2 SYDVKM. The CDR3 length is 15 residues. Unmatched junction bases numbered 15, after V lost 5 bases and J lost 12 bases. CDR3 sequence reads: CASSPDRARPLGQFF. CDR3 nucleotide sequence: TGTGCCAGCAGTCCGGACAGGGCTCGGCCTTTGGGGCAGTTCTTC.

V and J are TRBV5-1 and TRBJ1-1, with D maybe TRBD1 (6 bases). Per germline, CDR1 SGHRS and CDR2 YFSETQ. The V end lost 5 bases, the J end lost 11 bases, and 19 bases lay between the germline ends. The CDR3 length is 13 residues. CDR3 DNA sequence: TGCGCCAGCAGTTTGCGGGGGGCGGGGGCCGCTTTCTTT. Translating it yields CASSLRGAGAAFF.

A single count supports this clonotype. V usage is TRBV9 and J usage is TRBJ1-1; no reliable D call. Germline V gene lookup returns CDR1 SGDLS and CDR2 YYNGEE. V lost 4 bases to trimming and J lost 1 base, with 17 bases between them. There are 16 residues in the CDR3. This CDR3 reads CASSLDGRSRNTEAFF. The CDR3 DNA reads TGTGCCAGCAGCCTAGACGGACGGTCCAGGAACACTGAAGCTTTCTTT.